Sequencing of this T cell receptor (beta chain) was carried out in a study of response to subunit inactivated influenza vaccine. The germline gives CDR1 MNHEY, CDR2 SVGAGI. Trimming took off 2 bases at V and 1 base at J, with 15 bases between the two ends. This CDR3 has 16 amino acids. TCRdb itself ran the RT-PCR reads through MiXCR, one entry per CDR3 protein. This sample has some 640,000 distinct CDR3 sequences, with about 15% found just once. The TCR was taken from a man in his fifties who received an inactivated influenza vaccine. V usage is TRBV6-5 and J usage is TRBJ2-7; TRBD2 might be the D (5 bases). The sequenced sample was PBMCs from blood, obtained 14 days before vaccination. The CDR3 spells CASSYGTHGVSYEQYF. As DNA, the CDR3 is TGTGCCAGCAGTTACGGTACCCACGGGGTGTCCTACGAGCAGTACTTC.